This TCR beta chain was sequenced in a study of T cells after yellow fever vaccination. Findings of the study overall: The study found a weaker secondary response that peaked faster, day 5 versus 15. Reappearance after the booster was seen for most primary-vaccination clones, at 96% CD4 and 88% CD8. Clonotypes found in both CD4 and CD8 compartments made up a small share.

This clonotype showed up many times. Its antigen is currently unknown. The TCR cDNA carried a universal primer site and UMIs from 5'RACE template switching. TCRdb redid the calling of the 5' RACE reads with MiXCR, one entry per CDR3 protein. The profile covers about 340,000 distinct CDR3 sequences, with 8.5% to 10% appearing a single time and about 20% taken by the ten largest. CDR3 length: 16 amino acids. In germline, CDR1 is SGDLS, CDR2 YYNGEE. The V segment lost 0 bases and the J segment 4 bases; nucleotides outside the gene matches: 2. The gene calls are TRBV9 and TRBJ2-1; 12 nucleotides match TRBD2. The source was PBMCs, collected on the day of the first yellow fever vaccination. The TCR was taken from a man between 18 and 29 years old who received the YFV17D yellow fever vaccine. Here the CDR3 reads CASSVGTSGVYNEQFF. As DNA, the CDR3 is TGTGCCAGCAGCGTAGGGACTAGCGGGGTTTACAATGAGCAGTTCTTC.